This T cell receptor (beta chain) was recovered during a study of beta chain features in type 1 diabetes. CD4+ naive, central memory, regulatory and stem cell-like memory cells were sorted via CD45RO/CCR7/CD25/CD127/CD95/CD27. The study reverse transcribed the entire isolated RNA, so it sequenced expressed TCRB transcripts. Each sample of naive, central memory or regulatory T cells had, on average, approximately 3.5 million reads. Here immunoSEQ multiplex PCR was the method, and the copy in TCRdb shows in-frame clones only, minus some. The table records 350,000 to 450,000 clones, roughly 16% of them present only once. Study outcomes and limitations: HLA effects on TCRB rearrangement stayed unresolved here.

Germline values: CDR1 MNHEY, CDR2 SMNVEV (reference sequence). There are 14 residues in the CDR3. Between the trimmed V and J ends, which lost 7 bases and 0 bases, there was a span of 13 bases. About this clone: The antigen remains undetermined.

The sequence derives from a woman between 18 and 29 years old in good health. The rearrangement uses TRBV27 and TRBJ2-7; the D gene is possibly TRBD1 (6 bases). The specimen was naive CD4+ T cells from blood. The CDR3 protein is CASKRQVLSYEQYF. CDR3 sequence (DNA): TGTGCCAGCAAAAGACAGGTCCTCTCCTACGAGCAGTACTTC.